This T cell receptor beta chain was sequenced in a study of circulating and synovial CD4+ cells in juvenile arthritis. Assay: immunoSEQ multiplex PCR; the TCRdb copy retains only in-frame clones and omits some. The sample lists approximately 3,800 clones; around 83% were seen once. A word on this clone: Its antigen remains unidentified.

Whole-study results and caveats: Overlap with synovium rose as more T cells were sequenced. These blood cells shared more CDR3 sequences with synovium than bulk blood.

Sequenced sample: CD4+ T cells from synovial fluid. The clonotype originates from a human donor with juvenile idiopathic arthritis.

The CDR3 spells CSVEAGVKYNEQFF. CDR3 DNA: TGCAGCGTTGAAGCGGGAGTTAAGTACAATGAGCAGTTCTTC. The V gene is TRBV29-1, the J gene TRBJ2-1, with a weak D call TRBD2 (6 bases). The CDR3 is 14 residues long. The V gene lost 1 base and the J gene lost 4 bases, with 11 bases spanning the gap. Germline CDR1 and CDR2: SQVTM and ANQGSEA.